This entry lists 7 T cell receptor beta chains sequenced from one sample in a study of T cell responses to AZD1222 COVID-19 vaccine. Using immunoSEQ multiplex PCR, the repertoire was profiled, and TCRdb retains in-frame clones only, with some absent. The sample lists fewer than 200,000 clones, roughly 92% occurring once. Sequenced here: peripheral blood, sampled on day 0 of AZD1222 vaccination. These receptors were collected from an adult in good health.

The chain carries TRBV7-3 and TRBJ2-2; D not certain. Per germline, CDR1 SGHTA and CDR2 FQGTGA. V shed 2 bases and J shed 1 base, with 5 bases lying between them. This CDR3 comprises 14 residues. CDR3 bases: TGTGCCAGCAGCTTACACGGGAACACCGGGGAGCTGTTTTTT. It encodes CASSLHGNTGELFF.

In nucleotides, the CDR3 is TGTGCCAGCAGGGGAGGGACTCAAGAGACCCAGTACTTC. Translated: CASRGGTQETQYF. The chain uses TRBV12-3 or TRBV12-4 and TRBJ2-5; 7 bases are shared with TRBD2. V was clipped by 6 bases and J by 2 bases; unmatched bases: 3. CDR3 length equals 13 residues.

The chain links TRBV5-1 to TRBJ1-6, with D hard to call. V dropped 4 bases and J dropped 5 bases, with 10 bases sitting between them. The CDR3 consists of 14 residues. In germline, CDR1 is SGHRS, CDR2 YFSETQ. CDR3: CASSTQYNNSPLHF. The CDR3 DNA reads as TGCGCCAGCAGCACTCAGTATAATAATTCACCCCTCCACTTT.

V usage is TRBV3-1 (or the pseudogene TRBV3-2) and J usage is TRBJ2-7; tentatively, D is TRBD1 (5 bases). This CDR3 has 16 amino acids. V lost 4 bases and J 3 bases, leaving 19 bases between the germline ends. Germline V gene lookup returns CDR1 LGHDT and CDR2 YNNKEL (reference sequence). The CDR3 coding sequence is TGTGCCAGCAGCCGGTTGGGGCGAGGCAGACTCTACGAGCAGTACTTC. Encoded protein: CASSRLGRGRLYEQYF.

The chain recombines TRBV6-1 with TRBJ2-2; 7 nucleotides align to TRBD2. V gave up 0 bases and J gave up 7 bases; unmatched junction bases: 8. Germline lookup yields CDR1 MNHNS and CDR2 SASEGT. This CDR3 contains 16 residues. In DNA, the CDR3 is TGTGCCAGCAGTGAAGCGCTAGCGGCTGAGAACGGGGAGCTGTTTTTT. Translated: CASSEALAAENGELFF.

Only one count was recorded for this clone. The CDR3 here is CASSRGQSYSPLHF. For the CDR3, the DNA is TGTGCCAGCAGTCGTGGACAGTCCTATTCACCCCTCCACTTT. This chain uses TRBV27 with TRBJ1-6; D may be TRBD1 (6 bases). This CDR3 contains 14 residues. The V end lost 5 bases, the J end lost 8 bases, and 13 bases lay between the germline ends. Germline CDR1 reads MNHEY; CDR2 reads SMNVEV (reference sequence).

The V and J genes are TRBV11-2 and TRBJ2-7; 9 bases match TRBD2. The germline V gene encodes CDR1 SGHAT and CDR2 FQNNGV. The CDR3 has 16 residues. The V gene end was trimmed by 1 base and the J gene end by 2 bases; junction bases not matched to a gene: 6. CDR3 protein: CASSLGASGAAYEQYF. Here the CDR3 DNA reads TGTGCCAGCAGCTTAGGGGCTAGCGGGGCCGCCTACGAGCAGTACTTC.